These 15 T cell receptor beta chains originate from one sample sequenced in a study of blood T cell repertoires in COVID-19. The data were produced by immunoSEQ multiplex PCR, yet TCRdb's version contains in-frame clones alone and is incomplete. This table has approximately 200,000 clones, roughly 85% appearing once. The material sequenced was peripheral blood. The source is a man in his forties with acute or convalescent COVID-19.

V usage is TRBV6-1 and J usage is TRBJ1-3; no clear D. The CDR3 extends over 14 amino acids. With 5 bases removed from V and 4 bases from J, the gap between germline ends came to 12 bases. The germline gives CDR1 MNHNS, CDR2 SASEGT. CDR3 region: CASSFRGSGNTIYF. The CDR3 DNA follows: TGTGCCAGCAGTTTCCGGGGATCGGGAAACACCATATATTTT.

This clone was counted only a few times. The V and J genes are TRBV9 and TRBJ2-3; 15 bases match TRBD2. The CDR3 extends over 18 amino acids. J gave up 3 bases and V 0 bases, and 5 bases lay outside the gene matches. Germline V gene data show CDR1 as SGDLS and CDR2 as YYNGEE. CDR3 in DNA: TGTGCCAGCAGCGTAGCGAGCGGACTAGCGGGGGGGACAGATACGCAGTATTTT. It yields the protein CASSVASGLAGGTDTQYF.

The CDR3 DNA reads as TGTGCCTGCGGGGGCCTAGCTAACTCTGGAAACACCATATATTTT. This translates into CACGGLANSGNTIYF. V is TRBV6-5 and J is TRBJ1-3, with D possibly TRBD1 on 6 matching bases. There are 15 residues in the CDR3. Germline CDR1 reads MNHEY; CDR2 reads SVGAGI. V was shortened by 11 bases and J by 0 bases, with 17 bases between the two germline ends.

The DNA for the CDR3 is TGCGCCAGCCGACAGGCTTTGAGCAATGAGCAGTTCTTC. Its protein is CASRQALSNEQFF. The chain employs TRBV4-1 and TRBJ2-1, with D tentatively TRBD1 (6 bases). This CDR3 is built from 13 residues. The V end lost 8 bases, the J end lost 6 bases, and 14 bases lay between the germline ends. Germline lookup yields CDR1 MGHRA and CDR2 YSYEKL.

The chain links TRBV5-1 to TRBJ1-4; 10 nucleotides agree with TRBD1. Germline CDR1 reads SGHRS; CDR2 reads YFSETQ. CDR3 length: 14 residues. Losses at the gene ends were 4 bases for V and 7 bases for J; bases not matched to a gene: 4. Written as DNA, the CDR3 is TGCGCCAGCAGCCGTGGGACAGGGGCTGAAAAACTGTTTTTT. Its translation is CASSRGTGAEKLFF.

To note about this clone: One base away lies a much larger clone, so this may be a sequencing read error. Within the sample, other DNA sequences also encode this same CDR3. The chain links TRBV2 to TRBJ2-1; 9 nucleotides align to TRBD2. CDR3 length: 15 residues. The V gene end was trimmed by 6 bases and the J gene end by 1 base; junction bases not matched to a gene: 4. Germline-derived CDR1 and CDR2 are SNHLY and FYNNEI. The chain's CDR3 is CASRAGLASYNEQFF. DNA for the CDR3: TGTGCCAGCAGGGCGGGACTAGCATCCTACAATGAGCAGTTCTTC.

CDR3 nucleotide sequence: TGTGCCAGCAGTGAATGGGGAGGTGGAAACACCATATATTTT. This sequence encodes CASSEWGGGNTIYF. The chain has TRBV2 and TRBJ1-3; D not resolved. Germline CDR1 and CDR2: SNHLY and FYNNEI. V was trimmed by 2 bases and J by 3 bases, leaving 8 bases between them. The CDR3 is 14 amino acids. Supplemented by reference TRBV2 and TRBJ1-3, the full variable domain reads EPEVTQTPSHQVTQMGQEVILRCVPISNHLYFYWYRQILGQKVEFLVSFYNNEISEKSEIFDDQFSVERPDGSNFTLKIRSTKLEDSAMYFCASSEWGGGNTIYFGEGSWLTVV.

The chain has TRBV5-5 and TRBJ2-5; 7 nucleotides agree with TRBD1. Trimming cost V 3 bases and J 2 bases; bases outside gene matches: 7. The germline gives CDR1 SGHKS, CDR2 YYEKEE (reference sequence). CDR3 size: 15 residues. In DNA form, the CDR3 reads TGTGCCAGCAGCTCCCTAAAGGGGGCGCAAGAGACCCAGTACTTC. It encodes CASSSLKGAQETQYF.

The genes are TRBV9 and TRBJ1-1; D uncertain. V was shortened by 4 bases and J by 6 bases, with 22 bases between the two germline ends. Germline V CDR1 and CDR2: SGDLS, YYNGEE. The CDR3 extends over 16 amino acids. The CDR3 DNA reads as TGTGCCAGCAGCTCCCGCCCTGGAGGGAGTGGAGCTGAAGCTTTCTTT. Encoded protein: CASSSRPGGSGAEAFF. Full variable domain (remainder filled in from reference TRBV9 and TRBJ1-1): DSGVTQTPKHLITATGQRVTLRCSPRSGDLSVYWYQQSLDQGLQFLIQYYNGEERAKGNILERFSAQQFPDLHSELNLSSLELGDSALYFCASSSRPGGSGAEAFFGQGTRLTVV.

The rearrangement links TRBV28 to TRBJ2-7; 7 bases fit TRBD2. The CDR3 extends over 16 amino acids. Unmatched junction bases numbered 8, after V lost 3 bases and J lost 0 bases. Germline-derived CDR1 and CDR2 are MDHEN and SYDVKM. The CDR3 spells CASSLVLGGSSYEQYF. The CDR3 DNA follows: TGTGCCAGCAGTTTGGTCTTGGGGGGGTCCTCCTACGAGCAGTACTTC.

The chain joins TRBV29-1 to TRBJ1-1, with 10 bases fitting TRBD1. Germline lookup yields CDR1 SQVTM and CDR2 ANQGSEA. The CDR3 consists of 15 residues. The V segment lost 4 bases and the J segment 2 bases; nucleotides outside the gene matches: 7. CDR3 DNA sequence: TGCAGCGTTGCCGGGACAGGGGCTTATAACACTGAAGCTTTCTTT. Translating gives CSVAGTGAYNTEAFF. The full variable domain, its missing parts supplied by reference TRBV29-1 and TRBJ1-1, is SAVISQKPSRDICQRGTSLTIQCQVDSQVTMMFWYRQQPGQSLTLIATANQGSEATYESGFVIDKFPISRPNLTFSTLTVSNMSPEDSSIYLCSVAGTGAYNTEAFFGQGTRLTVV.

J is TRBJ2-7 and V is TRBV4-1, with 9 bases identical to TRBD1. CDR1 and CDR2 from the germline V gene are MGHRA and YSYEKL. The CDR3 is 14 residues long. Unmatched junction bases numbered 4, after V lost 4 bases and J lost 3 bases. The CDR3 bases are TGCGCCAGCAGCCCAGGGACAGGGCTCTACGAGCAGTACTTC. Protein sequence: CASSPGTGLYEQYF.

The V gene is TRBV15, the J gene TRBJ2-3; no clear D gene. V lost 1 base to trimming and J lost 0 bases, with 17 bases between them. The germline V gene has CDR1 LNHNV and CDR2 YYDKDF (reference sequence). This CDR3 spans 18 amino acids. As DNA, the CDR3 is TGTGCCACCAGCAGAGCCGGAAGGCAGCGCACTAGCACAGATACGCAGTATTTT. Translated: CATSRAGRQRTSTDTQYF.

The V call is TRBV4-3, the J call TRBJ2-5; no clear D. Germline V gives CDR1 LGHNA, CDR2 YSLEER. The CDR3 runs 13 residues. V was trimmed by 0 bases and J by 5 bases, leaving 7 bases between them. In nucleotides, the CDR3 is TGCGCCAGCAGCCAAGATTTCGGGGAGACCCAGTACTTC. This sequence encodes CASSQDFGETQYF.

The genes are TRBV7-8 and TRBJ1-2, with D perhaps TRBD1 (5 bases). Germline CDR1 SGHVS, CDR2 FQNEAQ. CDR3 size: 13 residues. Trimming cost V 4 bases and J 4 bases, with 10 bases left between them. In DNA form, the CDR3 reads TGTGCCAGCAGCTGGGACTCCGGCTATGGCTACACCTTC. Residues: CASSWDSGYGYTF.